Following are 7 T cell receptor beta chains from one sample sequenced in a study of T cells in Graves' hyperthyroidism and ophthalmopathy. TCR beta CDR3 regions were amplified from RNA transcripts. TCR CDR3 underwent first-round RT-PCR with the HTBI primer set. TCRdb reprocessed the multiplex PCR reads with MiXCR, giving one entry per CDR3 protein. The sample lists about 760,000 distinct CDR3 sequences, 30% to 40% occurring once. The source material was blood. Receptor source: a woman between 35 and 50 years old with Graves' hyperthyroidism.

The sample holds a few counts of this clonotype. This chain joins TRBV27 and TRBJ2-5, with 8 bases aligning to TRBD1. Germline CDR1 is MNHEY and CDR2 is SMNVEV (reference sequence). After removal of 9 bases from V and 5 bases from J, the junction contained 5 bases not matched to a gene. The CDR3 has 12 residues. The CDR3 loop is CASGQGWETQYF. CDR3 nucleotide sequence: TGTGCCAGTGGACAGGGCTGGGAGACCCAGTACTTC.

This clonotype was picked up a small number of times. The rearrangement links TRBV12-3 or TRBV12-4 to TRBJ1-1, with TRBD1 matching 10 bases. This CDR3 has 16 amino acids. After removal of 5 bases from V and 2 bases from J, the junction contained 8 bases not matched to a gene. The CDR3 loop is CASSPTGQGPNTEAFF. The CDR3, as DNA: TGTGCCAGCAGTCCCACGGGACAGGGGCCCAACACTGAAGCTTTCTTT.

This clonotype was recorded at least ten times. The chain joins TRBV28 to TRBJ1-1; D ambiguous. Trimming removed 6 bases from V and 2 bases from J, with 7 bases in between. This CDR3 contains 12 residues. Germline values: CDR1 MDHEN, CDR2 SYDVKM. The CDR3 sequence: CASSSANTEAFF. The CDR3 nucleotides read TGTGCCAGCAGCTCAGCCAACACTGAAGCTTTCTTT.

This clonotype has a handful of counts. The chain carries TRBV12-3 or TRBV12-4 and TRBJ1-1; D is perhaps TRBD1 (6 bases). The V end was cut by 6 bases, the J end by 2 bases, with 13 bases between. The CDR3 length is 14 residues. CDR3 loop: CASRFPGTNTEAFF. As DNA, the CDR3 is TGTGCCAGCAGGTTCCCCGGGACAAACACTGAAGCTTTCTTT.

This clonotype was counted at least ten times. The rearrangement links TRBV29-1 to TRBJ1-5, with 7 bases lining up with TRBD1. V gave up 4 bases and J gave up 5 bases; unmatched junction bases: 11. The CDR3 length is 15 residues. Per the germline V gene, CDR1 is SQVTM and CDR2 is ANQGSEA. The CDR3 is CSVVVAGGVDQPQHF. The CDR3 DNA follows: TGCAGCGTTGTCGTTGCAGGGGGGGTGGATCAGCCCCAGCATTTT.

The rearrangement uses TRBV12-3 or TRBV12-4 and TRBJ1-5; TRBD1 might be the D (6 bases). CDR3 length equals 19 residues. The V end lost 4 bases, the J end lost 2 bases, and 24 bases lay between the germline ends. Here the CDR3 DNA reads TGTGCCAGCAGTTCAGGGGCGTCGGCCGCGGTTCTAGGCAATCAGCCCCAGCATTTT. Protein: CASSSGASAAVLGNQPQHF.

CDR3 coding DNA: TGCAGTGCTATGGGACTAGCGGGGACCGGGGAGCTGTTTTTT. Protein sequence: CSAMGLAGTGELFF. This chain links TRBV20-1 with TRBJ2-2; 13 nucleotides agree with TRBD2. Trimming removed 4 bases from V and 5 bases from J; junction bases left unmatched: 1. The CDR3 is made up of 14 amino acids. Germline V gene lookup returns CDR1 DFQATT and CDR2 SNEGSKA (reference sequence).